What follows are 18 T cell receptor beta chains derived from one specimen sequenced in a study of radiation and T cells in renal cell carcinoma. Time point reported: baseline pretreatment blood. Treatment of the sample: 15 Gy SBRT to primary tumor, nephrectomy 4 weeks later. Libraries were prepared by immunoSEQ multiplex PCR; TCRdb keeps only in-frame clonotypes and omits some of them. The repertoire includes tens of thousands of clones, approximately 80% of them detected once, and approximately 6.8% sits in the top ten. The sample here was blood, taken from a patient whose treatment included radiotherapy and nephrectomy. Every receptor here comes from a man aged 55 to 70 with renal cell carcinoma.

The chain carries TRBV5-1 and TRBJ2-1; TRBD2 might be the D (5 bases). The CDR3 loop spans 16 amino acids. The V and J ends lost 4 bases and 6 bases respectively, with 20 bases between them. CDR1 is SGHRS and CDR2 is YFSETQ in the germline V gene. The CDR3 spells CASSPRWSGSPNEQFF. The CDR3 DNA sequence: TGCGCCAGCAGCCCGCGTTGGAGCGGCTCCCCCAATGAGCAGTTCTTC.

The chain uses TRBV7-9 and TRBJ2-7; 11 bases match TRBD1. The CDR3 is 15 residues long. CDR1 SEHNR and CDR2 FQNEAQ come from the germline V gene (reference sequence). Trimming at V came to 5 bases and at J to 7 bases, leaving 10 bases not matched to a gene. CDR3 DNA sequence: TGTGCCAGCAGCCATTCCGGGACAGGGGGGTCTGAGCAGTACTTC. Translating gives CASSHSGTGGSEQYF.

Only one count was recorded for this clone. The rearrangement uses TRBV15 and TRBJ1-1; D ambiguous. V was trimmed by 0 bases and J by 6 bases, leaving 8 bases between them. There are 13 residues in the CDR3. Germline V lookup: CDR1 LNHNV, CDR2 YYDKDF (reference sequence). CDR3 region: CATSRDFLAEAFF. For the CDR3, the DNA is TGTGCCACCAGCAGAGATTTTTTGGCTGAAGCTTTCTTT.

The J gene is TRBJ1-2, the V gene TRBV19, with no clear D. Between the trimmed V and J ends, which lost 7 bases and 0 bases, there was a span of 9 bases. Germline V gene sequence: CDR1 LNHDA, CDR2 SQIVND (reference sequence). The CDR3 has 13 residues. The CDR3 DNA reads as TGTGCCAGTACGCGGGGATCTAACTATGGCTACACCTTC. Encoded protein: CASTRGSNYGYTF.

The chain uses TRBV18 and TRBJ1-1; no firm D call. CDR1 KGHSH and CDR2 LQKENI come from the germline V gene. Trimming shortened V by 6 bases and J by 1 base, and 9 bases separated the two germline ends. The CDR3 extends over 13 amino acids. The CDR3: CASSPVRNTEAFF. DNA for the CDR3: TGTGCCAGCTCCCCGGTGAGGAACACTGAAGCTTTCTTT.

In its sample, this clone was seen a few times. The chain uses TRBV2 and TRBJ2-3; no clear D gene. The CDR3 sequence is 14 residues long. Germline V gene lookup returns CDR1 SNHLY and CDR2 FYNNEI. The germline V and J ends were trimmed by 7 bases and 2 bases, with 13 bases remaining between them. This chain's CDR3 is CASNRAPHTDTQYF. The CDR3 DNA follows: TGTGCCAGCAACCGGGCCCCACACACAGATACGCAGTATTTT.

This clone appeared a single time. This chain uses TRBV4-3 with TRBJ2-5, with D uncertain. This CDR3 spans 13 amino acids. V lost 3 bases to trimming and J lost 1 base, with 6 bases between them. Germline V CDR1 and CDR2: LGHNA, YSLEER. The CDR3 DNA sequence: TGCGCCAGCAGCCATTCCAGCCAAGAGACCCAGTACTTC. It is translated as CASSHSSQETQYF.

This clone came up a few times. The gene calls are TRBV9 and TRBJ2-3; 9 positions agree with TRBD1. Unmatched junction bases numbered 7, after V lost 2 bases and J lost 0 bases. The length of the CDR3 is 17 residues. Looked up from germline, CDR1 is SGDLS and CDR2 is YYNGEE. The CDR3 protein is CASSVGWGQGSTDTQYF. For the CDR3, the DNA is TGTGCCAGCAGCGTCGGTTGGGGACAGGGTAGCACAGATACGCAGTATTTT.

The chain is built from TRBV6-1 and TRBJ2-6; D ambiguous. The germline gives CDR1 MNHNS, CDR2 SASEGT. The CDR3 covers 15 residues. The V and J ends lost 10 bases and 0 bases respectively, with 13 bases between them. CDR3 coding DNA: TGTGCCATCGCGCCCGGTGGCTCTGGGGCCAACGTCCTGACTTTC. It encodes CAIAPGGSGANVLTF.

The chain employs TRBV9 and TRBJ2-2, with D tentatively TRBD1 or TRBD2 (5 bases each). This CDR3 has 15 residues. The germline V and J ends were trimmed by 0 bases and 8 bases, with 14 bases remaining between them. Germline-derived CDR1 and CDR2 are SGDLS and YYNGEE. In DNA, the CDR3 is TGTGCCAGCAGCGTAGACCAGGGAGTAGCTGGGGAGCTGTTTTTT. Amino acids: CASSVDQGVAGELFF.

The CDR3 DNA is TGCGCCAGCAGCCAGACAGGGAGATGGACTAGCGGGAGTGGAGATACGCAGTATTTT. Protein: CASSQTGRWTSGSGDTQYF. The chain joins TRBV5-1 to TRBJ2-3; 13 bases fit TRBD2. V lost 4 bases, J lost 5 bases, and 16 bases stayed unmatched. CDR1 SGHRS and CDR2 YFSETQ come from the germline V gene. The CDR3 consists of 19 residues.

The chain combines TRBV18 with TRBJ1-4, with 8 positions matching TRBD1. The germline gives CDR1 KGHSH, CDR2 LQKENI. Trimming cost V 6 bases and J 5 bases; bases outside gene matches: 11. The CDR3 totals 16 residues. This CDR3 reads CASSRGPTGANEKLFF. The CDR3 DNA is TGTGCCAGCTCGCGAGGGCCGACAGGGGCGAATGAAAAACTGTTTTTT.

This sequence joins TRBV4-3 and TRBJ1-1, with D possibly matching TRBD1 (5 bases). The germline gives CDR1 LGHNA, CDR2 YSLEER. V lost 1 base, J lost 4 bases, and 10 bases lay in between. This CDR3 comprises 14 residues. The CDR3 protein is CASSQAGGVTEAFF. In DNA form, the CDR3 reads TGCGCCAGCAGCCAAGCCGGGGGTGTCACTGAAGCTTTCTTT.

The rearrangement links TRBV19 to TRBJ1-3; a possible D gene is TRBD1 (6 bases). CDR3 length: 17 residues. Germline V gene lookup returns CDR1 LNHDA and CDR2 SQIVND (reference sequence). Trimming pared 3 bases from V and 0 bases from J, leaving 15 bases between. CDR3 DNA sequence: TGTGCCAGTAGTATTCCTCACAGGGCCGACTCTGGAAACACCATATATTTT. As protein: CASSIPHRADSGNTIYF.

The chain joins TRBV27 to TRBJ1-1; 10 nucleotides align to TRBD1. V was pared by 5 bases and J by 1 base, with 7 bases of the junction left unmatched. The CDR3 loop spans 16 amino acids. The germline CDR1 and CDR2 sequences are MNHEY and SMNVEV (reference sequence). The chain's CDR3 is CASSNRDRGPNTEAFF. The CDR3 DNA is TGTGCCAGCAGTAACCGGGACAGGGGACCGAACACTGAAGCTTTCTTT.

The chain couples TRBV12-5 to TRBJ2-5, with 9 bases matching TRBD1. Germline-derived CDR1 and CDR2 are LGHNT and FRNRAP. Unmatched junction bases numbered 1, after V lost 5 bases and J lost 6 bases. The CDR3 extends over 12 amino acids. Written as DNA, the CDR3 is TGTGCTAGTGGTGACAGGGGGAAGACCCAGTACTTC. It encodes CASGDRGKTQYF.

The V and J genes are TRBV30 and TRBJ2-3; tentatively, D is TRBD1 or TRBD2 (5 bases each). The CDR3 runs 14 residues. With 1 base removed from V and 5 bases from J, the gap between germline ends came to 13 bases. Germline loops: CDR1 GTSNPN, CDR2 SVGIG (reference sequence). The CDR3 DNA reads TGTGCCTGGAGTGAAGGGGACGTTGAAGATACGCAGTATTTT. Its translation is CAWSEGDVEDTQYF.

The chain joins TRBV7-2 to TRBJ2-5, with D possibly TRBD2 on 5 matching bases. The germline V and J ends were trimmed by 5 bases and 2 bases, with 15 bases remaining between them. Germline V gene lookup returns CDR1 SGHTA and CDR2 FQGNSA. The CDR3 sequence is 15 residues long. CDR3 amino acids: CASSPLLGQQETQYF. Written as DNA, the CDR3 is TGTGCCAGCAGCCCCTTACTAGGGCAACAAGAGACCCAGTACTTC.